This T cell receptor (beta chain) was found in a study of blood T cells in healthy people across ages. Those donating, healthy Caucasian individuals from Russia, were aged 6 to 90. Study outcomes and limitations: One million T cells yielded diversity estimates that were considered underestimates.

The germline V gene encodes CDR1 MGHDK and CDR2 SYGVNS. This CDR3 has 14 residues. V gave up 6 bases and J gave up 6 bases, with 17 bases separating them. Using a J-beta primer mix together with a sample-barcoded 5' primer, a second PCR was run for roughly 6 to 12 cycles. Each cDNA molecule was tagged by a template-switch adaptor that had 12 random nucleotides. TCRdb re-derived calls from the 5' RACE reads in MiXCR, one entry per CDR3 protein. The sample lists around 900,000 distinct CDR3 sequences, under 35% occurring once. This clonotype was found a few times. Its target is not known. The sequence was collected from a woman over 75 in good health. Input material: blood. The gene calls are TRBV25-1 and TRBJ1-1; possibly TRBD1 for D (5 bases). This CDR3 reads CASSPGTAPSEAFF. The CDR3 coding sequence is TGTGCCAGCAGCCCCGGGACGGCGCCTTCTGAAGCTTTCTTT.